This TCR beta chain was sequenced during a study of blood T cell repertoires in COVID-19. Study overall: Material from acute and convalescent COVID-19 was sourced from the United States, Italy and Spain. PBMCs, B-cell-depleted T cells, or T cells provided the cDNA or gDNA that made up the material.

CDR1 SGHVS and CDR2 FQNEAQ come from the germline V gene. After removal of 1 base from V and 6 bases from J, the junction contained 4 bases not matched to a gene. There are 15 residues in the CDR3. Original processing methods: Amplification from reference gene primers served as the basis for estimated nucleated cell counts. TCRdb's table, derived via immunoSEQ multiplex PCR, lists solely in-frame clones and lacks some. From that table come the V and J calls and clone size; the DNA was used to work out D and trimming. The sample consists of about 180,000 clones, 84% of them appearing once. The sample taken for sequencing was peripheral blood. The TCR sequence derives from a human donor in a cohort sampled during active COVID-19. This rearrangement joins TRBV7-8 to TRBJ2-1, with 9 nucleotides matching TRBD2. Here the CDR3 reads CASSLEAGGANEQFF. Here the CDR3 DNA reads TGTGCCAGCAGCTTAGAGGCGGGGGGGGCCAATGAGCAGTTCTTC.